Below are 20 T cell receptor beta chains sequenced from a single sample in a study of blood T cell repertoires in COVID-19. Using immunoSEQ multiplex PCR, the repertoire was profiled, and TCRdb retains in-frame clones only, with some absent. The data hold around 200,000 clones, with around 90% observed a single time. The source material was peripheral blood. These receptors all come from a man aged 40-49 years with active or convalescent COVID-19.

This rearrangement joins TRBV29-1 to TRBJ1-2, with D possibly TRBD1 on 5 matching bases. The CDR3 is 14 residues long. Germline CDR1 is SQVTM and CDR2 is ANQGSEA. V gave up 4 bases and J gave up 4 bases, with 16 bases separating them. The CDR3 loop reads CSVVSREVGYGYTF. The CDR3 nucleotides are TGCAGCGTTGTTTCCAGGGAAGTGGGCTATGGCTACACCTTC.

The rearrangement uses TRBV9 and TRBJ1-3; the match to TRBD1 covers 9 bases. Germline values: CDR1 SGDLS, CDR2 YYNGEE. The CDR3 has 16 amino acids. V shed 4 bases and J 0 bases; nucleotides not matched to a gene: 5. The CDR3 region is CASSPRGQGSGNTIYF. The CDR3 DNA sequence: TGTGCCAGCAGCCCACGGGGACAGGGCTCTGGAAACACCATATATTTT.

J is TRBJ1-5 and V is TRBV19; D perhaps matches TRBD1 (6 bases). This CDR3 is built from 15 residues. The V end was cut by 6 bases, the J end by 4 bases, with 16 bases between. Germline V gene data show CDR1 as LNHDA and CDR2 as SQIVND (reference sequence). This CDR3 is CASRMTGTLNQPQHF. The CDR3 DNA is TGTGCCAGTAGGATGACCGGGACATTAAATCAGCCCCAGCATTTT.

The chain recombines TRBV28 with TRBJ1-2; possible D gene TRBD1, 6 bases. The V gene lost 6 bases and the J gene lost 3 bases, with 14 bases spanning the gap. Germline V CDR1 and CDR2: MDHEN, SYDVKM. The CDR3 spans 14 residues. This CDR3 reads CASSPGPGDYGYTF. The DNA of the CDR3 is TGTGCCAGCAGCCCCGGGCCAGGGGACTATGGCTACACCTTC.

A note on this clone: The junction does not match germline at one end; this may be a read error. The chain employs TRBV30 and TRBJ1-4, with 10 bases aligning to TRBD1. Germline V CDR1 and CDR2: GTSNPN, SVGIG (reference sequence). The CDR3 contains 14 residues. For the CDR3, the DNA is TGTGCCTGGGGTGTAACCGGGACAGGGGCAAAACTGTTTTTT. It is translated as CAWGVTGTGAKLFF.

The CDR3 loop reads CASSWETGGDYNEQFF. CDR3 sequence (DNA): TGTGCCAGCAGTTGGGAGACGGGGGGGGACTACAATGAGCAGTTCTTC. The chain joins TRBV6-2 or TRBV6-3 to TRBJ2-1; 8 nucleotides align to TRBD2. Germline V lookup: CDR1 MNHEY, CDR2 SVGEGT. V trimming: 4 bases; J trimming: 3 bases; junction bases outside the gene matches: 8. The CDR3 spans 16 residues.

This clone was observed a few times. The V gene is TRBV3-1 (or the pseudogene TRBV3-2), the J gene TRBJ1-1; D remains ambiguous. Trimming pared 4 bases from V and 2 bases from J, leaving 11 bases between. Germline V gene lookup returns CDR1 LGHDT and CDR2 YNNKEL (reference sequence). CDR3 length: 14 residues. CDR3 in DNA: TGTGCCAGCAGCCTAACAGACGGTAACACTGAAGCTTTCTTT. Translation: CASSLTDGNTEAFF.

This chain connects TRBV5-4 to TRBJ1-2; 9 bases fit TRBD1. The CDR3 covers 14 residues. Germline lookup yields CDR1 SGHNT and CDR2 YYREEE (reference sequence). Trimming at V came to 5 bases and at J to 4 bases, leaving 6 bases not matched to a gene. CDR3: CASRGETGGYGYTF. CDR3 nucleotides: TGTGCCAGCAGGGGGGAGACAGGGGGCTATGGCTACACCTTC.

This clone was seen only a few times. The J gene is TRBJ1-1, the V gene TRBV29-1; D is undetermined. Germline loops: CDR1 SQVTM, CDR2 ANQGSEA. V shed 5 bases and J shed 3 bases, with 10 bases lying between them. This CDR3 comprises 12 residues. The CDR3 loop is CSVQQWDTEAFF. CDR3 bases: TGCAGCGTTCAACAGTGGGACACTGAAGCTTTCTTT.

The chain uses TRBV11-2 and TRBJ2-1; no clear D. Germline CDR1 and CDR2: SGHAT and FQNNGV. V was shortened by 2 bases and J by 6 bases, with 8 bases between the two germline ends. This CDR3 is 13 amino acids long. In DNA, the CDR3 is TGTGCCAGCAGCTTACATCCCCCCAATGAGCAGTTCTTC. Protein product: CASSLHPPNEQFF.

CDR3 sequence reads: CASSLVGALDTQYF. In nucleotides, the CDR3 is TGTGCCAGCAGCTTAGTTGGGGCACTAGATACGCAGTATTTT. The chain has TRBV7-2 and TRBJ2-3; maybe TRBD1 (5 bases). This CDR3 spans 14 amino acids. Trimming took off 1 base at V and 5 bases at J, with 10 bases between the two ends. Germline assignment: CDR1 SGHTA and CDR2 FQGNSA. The full variable domain, its missing parts supplied by reference TRBV7-2 and TRBJ2-3, is GAGVSQSPSNKVTEKGKDVELRCDPISGHTALYWYRQSLGQGLEFLIYFQGNSAPDKSGLPSDRFSAERTGGSVSTLTIQRTQQEDSAVYLCASSLVGALDTQYFGPGTRLTVL.

V usage is TRBV19 and J usage is TRBJ2-7, with TRBD2 matching 10 bases. Germline V gene data show CDR1 as LNHDA and CDR2 as SQIVND (reference sequence). Trimming cost V 1 base and J 6 bases; bases outside gene matches: 9. CDR3 length: 16 residues. The CDR3 loop is CASSIGGGLAVGEQYF. Written as DNA, the CDR3 is TGTGCCAGTAGTATAGGAGGCGGACTAGCGGTTGGCGAGCAGTACTTC.

This chain joins TRBV9 and TRBJ2-3; TRBD2 matches at 7 bases. With V trimmed by 0 bases and J by 2 bases, 6 bases remained unmatched. CDR3 size: 16 residues. Looked up from germline, CDR1 is SGDLS and CDR2 is YYNGEE. The CDR3 DNA is TGTGCCAGCAGCGTAGAGCGCGGGGGTGCCACAGATACGCAGTATTTT. Translation gives CASSVERGGATDTQYF.

This chain connects TRBV6-6 to TRBJ1-5; possible D gene TRBD1, 5 bases. The CDR3 has 12 amino acids. V was trimmed by 6 bases and J by 6 bases, leaving 9 bases between them. Germline CDR1 and CDR2: MNHNY and SVGAGI (reference sequence). The CDR3 sequence is CASSYGAQPQHF. The CDR3 DNA follows: TGTGCCAGCAGCTACGGGGCTCAGCCCCAGCATTTT.

This chain uses TRBV6-5 with TRBJ2-3; D ambiguous. The CDR3 length is 13 residues. Germline V gene sequence: CDR1 MNHEY, CDR2 SVGAGI. Trimming shortened V by 8 bases and J by 2 bases, and 11 bases separated the two germline ends. CDR3 nucleotides: TGTGCCAGCGTTGGTGGAGACACAGATACGCAGTATTTT. Protein sequence: CASVGGDTDTQYF.

This chain connects TRBV2 to TRBJ1-3; D possibly corresponds to TRBD1 (5 bases). Trimming removed 6 bases from V and 4 bases from J, with 13 bases in between. Per the germline V gene, CDR1 is SNHLY and CDR2 is FYNNEI. The CDR3 covers 14 residues. The CDR3 here is CASRAGQSGNTIYF. For the CDR3, the DNA is TGTGCCAGCAGAGCCGGACAAAGCGGAAACACCATATATTTT.

The chain is built from TRBV19 and TRBJ1-2, with 7 positions matching TRBD1. CDR1 and CDR2 (germline): LNHDA, SQIVND (reference sequence). The CDR3 has 16 residues. V dropped 2 bases and J dropped 3; count of bases not matched to a gene: 9. As DNA, the CDR3 is TGTGCCAGTAGTATACTCGACAGACAGGGAGACTATGGCTACACCTTC. The encoded protein is CASSILDRQGDYGYTF.

The V call is TRBV4-2, the J call TRBJ1-5; D may be TRBD1 (6 bases). CDR1 is LGHNA, CDR2 YNFKEQ, per germline. Trimming stripped 0 bases from V and 3 bases from J, with 9 bases between. The CDR3 covers 15 residues. CDR3: CASSQDSGVNQPQHF. CDR3 coding DNA: TGTGCCAGCAGCCAAGATTCAGGGGTCAATCAGCCCCAGCATTTT.

The chain joins TRBV5-1 to TRBJ1-1, with a weak D call TRBD1 (5 bases). V lost 4 bases to trimming and J lost 4 bases, with 17 bases between them. From germline, CDR1 is SGHRS and CDR2 YFSETQ. The CDR3 is 15 amino acids. CDR3 nucleotide sequence: TGCGCCAGCAGCGATCGGACCCGGGGGACCACTGAAGCTTTCTTT. Translated, it gives CASSDRTRGTTEAFF. The complete variable domain, with remaining parts taken from reference TRBV5-1 and TRBJ1-1, reads KAGVTQTPRYLIKTRGQQVTLSCSPISGHRSVSWYQQTPGQGLQFLFEYFSETQRNKGNFPGRFSGRQFSNSRSEMNVSTLELGDSALYLCASSDRTRGTTEAFFGQGTRLTVV.

The J gene is TRBJ2-2, the V gene TRBV5-4; TRBD2 matches 7 bases. The V segment lost 0 bases and the J segment 5 bases; nucleotides outside the gene matches: 10. The germline V gene has CDR1 SGHNT and CDR2 YYREEE (reference sequence). This CDR3 has 17 residues. The CDR3 sequence is CASSLAGLADKTGELFF. The CDR3 DNA reads TGTGCCAGCAGCTTGGCCGGGCTAGCGGATAAAACCGGGGAGCTGTTTTTT.